These 27 T cell receptor beta chains were all obtained from the same sample, sequenced in a study of Graves' ophthalmopathy and Graves' hyperthyroidism. RNA served as the template for amplifying TCR beta CDR3 regions. HTBI primers were used in a first-round RT-PCR, which preceded a second-round multiplex PCR. TCRdb analysed the multiplex PCR reads with MiXCR anew, one entry per CDR3 protein. The sample records 200,000 to 250,000 distinct CDR3 sequences, just under 30% being singletons. The sequencing sample was made of peripheral blood. These receptors originate from a man aged 50 to 59 with Graves' ophthalmopathy.

This clonotype was seen a handful of times. The CDR3 sequence: CASSFGRRLNYGYTF. In DNA, the CDR3 is TGTGCCAGCAGTTTTGGCCGTAGACTCAACTATGGCTACACCTTC. V and J are TRBV12-3 or TRBV12-4 and TRBJ1-2; D gene uncertain. This CDR3 spans 15 amino acids. Between the trimmed V and J ends, which lost 3 bases and 2 bases, there was a span of 13 bases.

This clonotype was counted at least ten times. V gene TRBV6-4 combines with J gene TRBJ1-2; D possibly corresponds to TRBD1 (6 bases). Germline V lookup: CDR1 MRHNA, CDR2 SNTAGT. This CDR3 is 13 amino acids long. Trimming removed 3 bases at V and 6 bases at J, with 11 bases between. CDR3 loop: CASSEFGGDGYTF. The CDR3 nucleotides read TGTGCCAGCAGTGAATTTGGGGGCGATGGCTACACCTTC.

This clonotype has at least ten counts. This chain links TRBV4-2 with TRBJ2-7; D perhaps matches TRBD2 (5 bases). The CDR3 spans 13 residues. CDR1 LGHNA and CDR2 YNFKEQ come from the germline V gene. Between the trimmed V and J ends, which lost 2 bases and 6 bases, there was a span of 11 bases. The CDR3 protein is CASSQQTRGEQYF. The CDR3 nucleotides are TGTGCCAGCAGCCAACAAACACGGGGCGAGCAGTACTTC.

This chain joins TRBV28 and TRBJ2-4; 10 bases map to TRBD1. V shed 4 bases, J shed 9 bases, and the junction held 6 bases outside the gene matches. The germline CDR1 and CDR2 sequences are MDHEN and SYDVKM. This CDR3 has 14 residues. CDR3 in DNA: TGTGCCAGCAGTTCCATGACAGGGGGCACCATTCAGTACTTC. Its translation: CASSSMTGGTIQYF. Full variable domain (outside the CDR3, taken from reference TRBV28 and TRBJ2-4): DVKVTQSSRYLVKRTGEKVFLECVQDMDHENMFWYRQDPGLGLRLIYFSYDVKMKEKGDIPEGYSVSREKKERFSLILESASTNQTSMYLCASSSMTGGTIQYFGAGTRLSVL.

This clonotype occurred many times. CDR3 DNA: TGTGCCAGCGGGAGACGCGACACCGGGGAGCTGTTTTTT. Translating gives CASGRRDTGELFF. This sequence joins TRBV2 and TRBJ2-2, with a possible D match to TRBD2 (5 bases). The length of the CDR3 is 13 residues. Germline loops: CDR1 SNHLY, CDR2 FYNNEI. Trimming left V 8 bases short and J 3 bases short, with 10 bases between.

The V gene is TRBV19, the J gene TRBJ1-1, with 9 positions matching TRBD1. V shed 11 bases, J shed 0 bases, and the junction held 10 bases outside the gene matches. Germline CDR1 LNHDA, CDR2 SQIVND (reference sequence). CDR3 length: 15 residues. The CDR3 DNA sequence: TGTGCCTCCGAGAGAAACAGGGGGCTGAACACTGAAGCTTTCTTT. It yields the protein CASERNRGLNTEAFF.

The sample holds many counts of this clonotype. The gene calls are TRBV2 and TRBJ1-5, with no clear D. The CDR3 is made up of 17 amino acids. The V end lost 0 bases, the J end lost 0 bases, and 12 bases lay between the germline ends. Germline assignment: CDR1 SNHLY and CDR2 FYNNEI. The CDR3 DNA is TGTGCCAGCAGTGAAGCGCATCTCCAGAATAGCAATCAGCCCCAGCATTTT. This gives the protein CASSEAHLQNSNQPQHF.

Many counts were recorded for this clonotype. CDR3: CASSRPREVSGNTIYF. CDR3 DNA: TGTGCCAGCAGCCGCCCCCGGGAGGTCTCTGGAAACACCATATATTTT. V is TRBV3-1 and J is TRBJ1-3, with no clear D. CDR1 is LGHDT, CDR2 YNNKEL, per germline (reference sequence). The length of the CDR3 is 16 residues. V was clipped by 4 bases and J by 0 bases, with 13 bases between them.

There are many counts of this clonotype. At one boundary the junction diverges from the germline segment, which might be a read error. The V call is TRBV3-1, the J call TRBJ1-1, with D possibly matching TRBD1 (6 bases). This CDR3 region has 14 residues. CDR1 is LGHDT and CDR2 is YNNKEL in the germline V gene (reference sequence). The CDR3, as DNA: TGTGCCAGCAGCCAAGTGGGGGCCAACATTGAAGCTTTCTTT. It is translated as CASSQVGANIEAFF.

The J gene is TRBJ1-2, the V gene TRBV7-8, with D possibly being TRBD1 (5 bases). Trimming cost V 0 bases and J 3 bases, with 11 bases left between them. This CDR3 spans 15 amino acids. Germline V gene data show CDR1 as SGHVS and CDR2 as FQNEAQ. Here the CDR3 reads CASSLAVQGDYGYTF. CDR3 nucleotide sequence: TGTGCCAGCAGCTTAGCCGTGCAGGGTGACTATGGCTACACCTTC. Full variable domain (rest looked up from reference TRBV7-8 and TRBJ1-2): GAGVSQSPRYKVAKRGQDVALRCDPISGHVSLFWYQQALGQGPEFLTYFQNEAQLDKSGLPSDRFFAERPEGSVSTLKIQRTQQEDSAVYLCASSLAVQGDYGYTFGSGTRLTVV.

This chain joins TRBV12-3 or TRBV12-4 and TRBJ1-1, with a possible D match to TRBD1 (6 bases). V was shortened by 5 bases and J by 2 bases, with 12 bases between the two germline ends. This CDR3 is built from 14 residues. CDR3 sequence (DNA): TGTGCCAGCAGTGACGACAGGAGAAACACTGAAGCTTTCTTT. This sequence encodes CASSDDRRNTEAFF.

This clonotype was detected many times. CDR3 protein: CSVEGQGKETQYF. CDR3 nucleotide sequence: TGCAGCGTTGAGGGACAGGGAAAAGAGACCCAGTACTTC. This chain links TRBV29-1 with TRBJ2-5, with 9 bases aligning to TRBD1. The J segment lost 3 bases and the V segment lost 3 bases, leaving 2 bases of the junction unmatched. This CDR3 spans 13 amino acids. CDR1 and CDR2 from the germline V gene are SQVTM and ANQGSEA.

V usage is TRBV6-5 and J usage is TRBJ1-1; D is undetermined. The CDR3 is 14 amino acids. The ends were cut back, 2 bases at V and 2 bases at J, with 9 bases in the middle. Germline CDR1 reads MNHEY; CDR2 reads SVGAGI. The CDR3 loop is CASSYEGINTEAFF. The CDR3 DNA reads TGTGCCAGCAGTTACGAAGGGATTAACACTGAAGCTTTCTTT.

This clonotype was seen many times. The V call is TRBV9, the J call TRBJ2-7; 10 nucleotides match TRBD2. Looked up from germline, CDR1 is SGDLS and CDR2 is YYNGEE. V trimming: 2 bases; J trimming: 5 bases; junction bases outside the gene matches: 7. This CDR3 comprises 15 residues. The CDR3 is CASSVLTSGLDEQYF. The CDR3 DNA is TGTGCCAGCAGCGTTTTGACTAGCGGGCTCGACGAGCAGTACTTC.

The table lists this clonotype with many counts. The chain joins TRBV7-2 to TRBJ2-3; the D is unclear. CDR3 length: 12 amino acids. With 6 bases removed from V and 3 bases from J, the gap between germline ends came to 7 bases. CDR1 and CDR2 (germline): SGHTA, FQGNSA. CDR3 bases: TGTGCCAGCAGGAAAGGTACAGATACGCAGTATTTT. Residues: CASRKGTDTQYF.

This clonotype came up many times. For the CDR3, the DNA is TGTGCCAGCAGTTACTCAACAGGTAAGCGACGAAGTGGCTACACCTTC. Its protein product is CASSYSTGKRRSGYTF. This chain links TRBV6-5 with TRBJ1-2; possibly TRBD1 for D (5 bases). CDR1 is MNHEY, CDR2 SVGAGI, per germline. V was pared by 0 bases and J by 7 bases, with 18 bases between. This CDR3 comprises 16 residues.

This clonotype was counted ten times or more. The V and J genes are TRBV5-1 and TRBJ2-2, with 7 bases matching TRBD1. The V gene end was trimmed by 6 bases and the J gene end by 0 bases; junction bases not matched to a gene: 2. This CDR3 has 14 amino acids. Germline CDR1 SGHRS, CDR2 YFSETQ. CDR3 residues: CASTGQTNTGELFF. The CDR3 region has the DNA TGCGCCAGCACGGGACAGACGAACACCGGGGAGCTGTTTTTT.

This clonotype was found a few times. The rearrangement uses TRBV28 and TRBJ2-7, with 8 bases lining up with TRBD2. CDR1 is MDHEN and CDR2 is SYDVKM in the germline V gene. V lost 2 bases, J lost 5 bases, and 8 bases stayed unmatched. This CDR3 region has 15 residues. The chain's CDR3 is CASSLTGGVLDEQYF. The CDR3 DNA is TGTGCCAGCAGTTTAACGGGAGGGGTGTTGGACGAGCAGTACTTC.

The table lists this clonotype with many counts. V is TRBV5-6 and J is TRBJ1-5; the D is unclear. The CDR3 contains 17 residues. V gave up 4 bases and J gave up 1 base, with 18 bases separating them. Germline CDR1 reads SGHDT; CDR2 reads YYEEEE. CDR3 coding DNA: TGTGCCAGCAGCGTGAGAGACTATTATCAGAGCAATCAGCCCCAGCATTTT. Protein: CASSVRDYYQSNQPQHF.

This clonotype was detected only once. This chain joins TRBV6-5 and TRBJ1-6, with a weak D call TRBD1 (6 bases). The V gene lost 4 bases and the J gene lost 10 bases, with 17 bases spanning the gap. CDR1 is MNHEY and CDR2 is SVGAGI in the germline V gene. The CDR3 spans 15 residues. Here the CDR3 reads CASSSSLFQGSPLHF. As DNA, the CDR3 is TGTGCCAGCAGTTCGTCCCTTTTCCAGGGGTCACCCCTCCACTTT.

At least ten counts were recorded for this clonotype. The rearrangement links TRBV20-1 to TRBJ1-5, with D possibly being TRBD1 (5 bases). The V end lost 3 bases, the J end lost 2 bases, and 17 bases lay between the germline ends. The CDR3 sequence is 16 residues long. Germline CDR1 and CDR2: DFQATT and SNEGSKA (reference sequence). The CDR3 is CSASKTARGGNQPQHF. The CDR3, as DNA: TGCAGTGCTAGTAAGACAGCTCGCGGTGGCAATCAGCCCCAGCATTTT.

The chain recombines TRBV12-3 or TRBV12-4 with TRBJ1-1; D is possibly TRBD1 (6 bases). The CDR3 has 15 residues. Deletions cut 1 base from V and 4 bases from J, with 13 bases between. CDR3 loop: CASSLVGGWGTEAFF. The CDR3 region has the DNA TGTGCCAGCAGTTTAGTCGGGGGCTGGGGCACTGAAGCTTTCTTT.

The chain is built from TRBV30 and TRBJ2-7; TRBD2 aligns across 10 bases. The germline gives CDR1 GTSNPN, CDR2 SVGIG (reference sequence). The V gene end was trimmed by 5 bases and the J gene end by 4 bases; junction bases not matched to a gene: 2. This CDR3 has 12 amino acids. The CDR3 reads CAWSSGSYEQYF. The CDR3 DNA reads as TGTGCCTGGTCTAGCGGGAGTTACGAGCAGTACTTC.

This clonotype was found many times. This chain connects TRBV30 to TRBJ2-2; D unclear. CDR3 length: 12 residues. The germline gives CDR1 GTSNPN, CDR2 SVGIG (reference sequence). V lost 0 bases to trimming and J lost 2 bases, with 1 base between them. The CDR3 is CAWSVNTGELFF. CDR3 coding DNA: TGTGCCTGGAGTGTAAACACCGGGGAGCTGTTTTTT.

This clonotype was counted many times. The chain has TRBV28 and TRBJ2-7; 10 nucleotides agree with TRBD1. The CDR3 sequence is 16 residues long. Looked up from germline, CDR1 is MDHEN and CDR2 is SYDVKM. The V segment lost 2 bases and the J segment 2 bases; nucleotides outside the gene matches: 6. CDR3 DNA: TGTGCCAGCAGTTTAAGGGACAGGGGTGCGGCCTACGAGCAGTACTTC. Amino acids: CASSLRDRGAAYEQYF.

The chain uses TRBV6-7 and TRBJ2-5, with 8 bases fitting TRBD1. TRBV6-7 counts as an open reading frame of uncertain function. The CDR3 covers 15 residues. J lost 7 bases, V lost 5 bases, and 12 bases had no gene match. The CDR3 sequence: CASSHRDRNIATQYF. In DNA form, the CDR3 reads TGTGCCAGCAGTCACCGGGACAGGAACATTGCGACCCAGTACTTC.

This clonotype was observed at least ten times. The genes are TRBV28 and TRBJ1-5; D gene unclear. V lost 2 bases and J 2 bases, leaving 10 bases between the germline ends. CDR1 is MDHEN and CDR2 is SYDVKM in the germline V gene. The CDR3 runs to 15 residues. The CDR3 nucleotides read TGTGCCAGCAGTTTAGTGGGATATGGCAATCAGCCCCAGCATTTT. Translation: CASSLVGYGNQPQHF.